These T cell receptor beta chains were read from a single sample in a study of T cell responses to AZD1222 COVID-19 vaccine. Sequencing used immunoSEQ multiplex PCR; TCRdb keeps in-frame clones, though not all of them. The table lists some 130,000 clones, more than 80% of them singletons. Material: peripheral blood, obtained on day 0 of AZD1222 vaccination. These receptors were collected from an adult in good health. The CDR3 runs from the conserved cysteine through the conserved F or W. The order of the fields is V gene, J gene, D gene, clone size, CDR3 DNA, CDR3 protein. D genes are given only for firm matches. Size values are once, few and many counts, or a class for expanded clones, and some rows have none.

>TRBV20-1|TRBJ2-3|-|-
TGCAGTGCTAGTCGGGCGGGGGCCCTAAGCACAGATACGCAGTATTTT
CSASRAGALSTDTQYF
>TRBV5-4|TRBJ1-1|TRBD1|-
TGTGCCAGCAGCTTGGACGGACAGGCTATGAACACTGAAGCTTTCTTT
CASSLDGQAMNTEAFF
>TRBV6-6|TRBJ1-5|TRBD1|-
TGTGCCAGCAGTTATGGCGGGGACAGGATGAATCAGCCCCAGCATTTT
CASSYGGDRMNQPQHF
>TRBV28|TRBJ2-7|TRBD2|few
TGTGCCAGCAGGGCGGGGGTCTACGAGCAGTACTTC
CASRAGVYEQYF
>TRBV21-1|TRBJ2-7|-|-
TGTGCCAGCAGCAACTCTCTCTGTTTCTACGAGCAGTACTTC
CASSNSLCFYEQYF
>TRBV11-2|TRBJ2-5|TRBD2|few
TGTGCCAGCAGCCCTAGCGGGGGGGTGTTGGAGACCCAGTACTTC
CASSPSGGVLETQYF
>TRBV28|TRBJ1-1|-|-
TGTGCCAGCAGTGGGGGGCGGGGGCGGACTGAAGCTTTCTTT
CASSGGRGRTEAFF
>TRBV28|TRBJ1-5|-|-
TGTGCCAGCGGGGGGGTCTATAGCAATCAGCCCCAGCATTTT
CASGGVYSNQPQHF
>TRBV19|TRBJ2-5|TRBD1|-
TGTGCCAGTAGTCCCCGGCGGGGACAGGGGGCCCAAGAGACCCAGTACTTC
CASSPRRGQGAQETQYF
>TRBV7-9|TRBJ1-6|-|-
TGTGCCAGCCGTGGTACCGGGACCTACAATGATCTTGCCTTT
CASRGTGTYNDLAF
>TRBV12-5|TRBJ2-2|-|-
TGTGCTAGTGGCCAAAACAGTGGGACAAGCGCGATTGTCGGGGGGGAGCTGTTTTTT
CASGQNSGTSAIVGGELFF
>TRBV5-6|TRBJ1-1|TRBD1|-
TGTGCCAGCAGCTGGACAGGGTATCCTGAAGCTTTCTTT
CASSWTGYPEAFF
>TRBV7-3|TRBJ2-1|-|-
TGTGCCAGCAGCTTAAGCCCCGGACGTGAGCAGTTCTTC
CASSLSPGREQFF
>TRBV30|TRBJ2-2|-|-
TGTGCCTGGAGTGAGGCCGGGGAGCTGTTTTTT
CAWSEAGELFF
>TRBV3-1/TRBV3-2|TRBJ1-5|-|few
TGTGCCAGCAGCCAAGGGGGTGTCCCCTCTAAGCATTTT
CASSQGGVPSKHF
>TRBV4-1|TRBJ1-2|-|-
TGCGCCAGCAGTGACGATGGTTTCAGGGACCCTAACTATGGCTACACCTTC
CASSDDGFRDPNYGYTF
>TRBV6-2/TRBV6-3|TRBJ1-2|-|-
TGTGCCAGCAGCCCCCGGGCAGGGGCCTATGGCTACACCTTC
CASSPRAGAYGYTF
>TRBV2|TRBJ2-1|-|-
TGTGCCAGCATTTGGTTTGGCAATGAGCAGTTCTTC
CASIWFGNEQFF
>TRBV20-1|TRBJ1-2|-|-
TGCAGTGCTAGACCCAAGAATGGCTACACCTTC
CSARPKNGYTF
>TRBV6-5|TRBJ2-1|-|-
TGTGCCAGCAGTTACTCGGGGGGGGCGTACAATGAGCAGTTCTTC
CASSYSGGAYNEQFF
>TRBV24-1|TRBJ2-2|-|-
TGTGCCACTGGCGGGTCCGGGGAGCTGTTTTTT
CATGGSGELFF
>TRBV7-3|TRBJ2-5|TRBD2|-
TGTGCCAGCAGCTTCGGGGGGCAAGAGACCCAGTACTTC
CASSFGGQETQYF
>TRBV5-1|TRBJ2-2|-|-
TGCGCCAGCAGCTTGGACAGGTTGGACACCGGGGAGCTGTTTTTT
CASSLDRLDTGELFF
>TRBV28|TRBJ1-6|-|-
TGTGCCAGCAGTTCGGTGGGGCAGGGAAATTCACCCCTCCACTTT
CASSSVGQGNSPLHF
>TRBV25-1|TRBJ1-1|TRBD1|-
TGTGCCAGCAATCTTTCCCACGGACAGGACCTGAACACTGAAGCTTTCTTT
CASNLSHGQDLNTEAFF
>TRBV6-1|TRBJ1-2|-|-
TGTGCCAGCAGTGAAAAGTGGAATTCCTATGGCTACACCTTC
CASSEKWNSYGYTF
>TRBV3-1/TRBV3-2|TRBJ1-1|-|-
TGTGCCAGCAGCCAAGTTTCTGGGAACACTGAAGCTTTCTTT
CASSQVSGNTEAFF
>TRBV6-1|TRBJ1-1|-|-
TGTGCCAGCAGTGAACTGGTCAGGGCGGGCGGTGAAGCTTTCTTT
CASSELVRAGGEAFF
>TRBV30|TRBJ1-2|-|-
TGTGCCTGGAGTCCTATCGGGGGCGGGGGAGGCTACACCTTC
CAWSPIGGGGGYTF
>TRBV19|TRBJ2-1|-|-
TGTGCCAGTAGCGGGGTCCTCTCTAATGAGCAGTTCTTC
CASSGVLSNEQFF
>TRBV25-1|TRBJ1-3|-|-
TGTGCCAGCAGTGAAGGGGGGCAGCGAAACACCATATATTTT
CASSEGGQRNTIYF
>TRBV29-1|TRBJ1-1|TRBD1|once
TGCAGCGCTTACCGGGACAGGGGCGCTGAAGCTTTCTTT
CSAYRDRGAEAFF
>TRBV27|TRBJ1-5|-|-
TGTGCCAGCAGTCCGAGACAGAGCAATCAGCCCCAGCATTTT
CASSPRQSNQPQHF
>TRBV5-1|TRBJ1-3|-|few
TGCGCCAGCAGGGCCTCTGGAAACACCATATATTTT
CASRASGNTIYF
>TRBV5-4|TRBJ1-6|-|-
TGTGCCAGCAGCTCCACTCATTCACCCCTCCACTTT
CASSSTHSPLHF
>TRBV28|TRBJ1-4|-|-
TGTGCCAGCAGTTATCCCTCAGGGCTGCAGTTTAATGAAAAACTGTTTTTT
CASSYPSGLQFNEKLFF
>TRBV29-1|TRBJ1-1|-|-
TGCAGCGGAAAGTCGGGGGATAACACTGAAGCTTTCTTT
CSGKSGDNTEAFF
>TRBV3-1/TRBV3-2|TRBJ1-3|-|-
TGTGCCAGCAGTCCGACACCAAGCTCTGGAAACACCATATATTTT
CASSPTPSSGNTIYF
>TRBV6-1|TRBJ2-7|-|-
TGTGCCAGCAGTGAAGAAGGCGGGGTGGCCTACGAGCAGTACTTC
CASSEEGGVAYEQYF
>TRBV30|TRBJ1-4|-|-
TGTGCCTGGAGTGGAACGTGGGGGGGAAGGGGTGAAAAACTGTTTTTT
CAWSGTWGGRGEKLFF
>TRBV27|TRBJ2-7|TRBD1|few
TGTGCCAGCAGTTCTCGACAGGGGAGGCACGAGCAGTACTTC
CASSSRQGRHEQYF
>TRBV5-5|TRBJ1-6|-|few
TGTGCCAGCAGCTTGTTAACAGAGACCTCACCCCTCCACTTT
CASSLLTETSPLHF
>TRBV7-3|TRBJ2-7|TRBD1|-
TGTGCCAGCAGCGCGGGCCAGGGACAGGGTTCCTACGAGCAGTACTTC
CASSAGQGQGSYEQYF
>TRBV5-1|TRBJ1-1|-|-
TGCGCCAGCAGCCGCCTAGAGAACACTGAAGCTTTCTTT
CASSRLENTEAFF
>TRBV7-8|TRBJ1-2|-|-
TGTGCCAGCAGCCGCAGTCGGGGTAATGGCTACACCTTC
CASSRSRGNGYTF
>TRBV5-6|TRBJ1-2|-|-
TGTGCCAGCAGCTTTCTTCGCACCGGGTCGGAACAGAACCACTATGGCTACACCTTC
CASSFLRTGSEQNHYGYTF
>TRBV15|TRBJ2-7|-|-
TGTGCCACCAGCAGAGATCGCGACAGTCCCCCCTACGAGCAGTACTTC
CATSRDRDSPPYEQYF
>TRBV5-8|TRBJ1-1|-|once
TGTGCCAGCAGCTTGGGTCCGGCGACGAACACTGAAGCTTTCTTT
CASSLGPATNTEAFF